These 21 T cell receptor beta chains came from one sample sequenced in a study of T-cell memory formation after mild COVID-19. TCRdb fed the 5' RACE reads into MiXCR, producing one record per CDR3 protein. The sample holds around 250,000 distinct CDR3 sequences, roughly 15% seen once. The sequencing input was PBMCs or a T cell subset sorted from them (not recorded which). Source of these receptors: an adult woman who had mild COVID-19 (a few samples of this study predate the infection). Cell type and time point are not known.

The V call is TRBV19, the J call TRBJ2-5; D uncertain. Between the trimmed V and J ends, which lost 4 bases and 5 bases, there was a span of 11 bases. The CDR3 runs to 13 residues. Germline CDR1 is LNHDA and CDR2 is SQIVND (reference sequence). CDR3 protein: CASSNLRRETQYF. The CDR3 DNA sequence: TGTGCCAGTAGTAACCTCAGACGGGAGACCCAGTACTTC.

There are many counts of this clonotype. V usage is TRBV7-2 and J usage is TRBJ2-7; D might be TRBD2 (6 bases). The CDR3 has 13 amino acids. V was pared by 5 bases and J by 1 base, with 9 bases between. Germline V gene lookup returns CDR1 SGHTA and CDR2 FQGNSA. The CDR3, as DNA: TGTGCCAGCAGCCATAGCGGTTCCTACGAGCAGTACTTC. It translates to CASSHSGSYEQYF.

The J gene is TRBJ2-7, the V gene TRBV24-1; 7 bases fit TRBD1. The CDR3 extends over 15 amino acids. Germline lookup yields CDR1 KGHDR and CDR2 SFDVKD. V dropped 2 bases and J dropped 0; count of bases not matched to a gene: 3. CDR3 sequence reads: CATSDSRQGSYEQYF. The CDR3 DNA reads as TGTGCCACCAGTGATTCCCGACAGGGCTCCTACGAGCAGTACTTC.

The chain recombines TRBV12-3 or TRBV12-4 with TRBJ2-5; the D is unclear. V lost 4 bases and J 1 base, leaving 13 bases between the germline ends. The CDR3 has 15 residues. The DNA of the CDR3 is TGTGCCAGCAGTTGGGGTGCAGGAATCCAAGAGACCCAGTACTTC. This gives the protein CASSWGAGIQETQYF.

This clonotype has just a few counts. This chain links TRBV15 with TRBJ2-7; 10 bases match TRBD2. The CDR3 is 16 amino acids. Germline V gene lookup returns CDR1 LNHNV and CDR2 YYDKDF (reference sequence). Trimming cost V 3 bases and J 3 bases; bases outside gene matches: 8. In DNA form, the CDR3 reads TGTGCCACCAGCAGGGGCCGGACTAGCGGAGACTACGAGCAGTACTTC. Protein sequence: CATSRGRTSGDYEQYF.

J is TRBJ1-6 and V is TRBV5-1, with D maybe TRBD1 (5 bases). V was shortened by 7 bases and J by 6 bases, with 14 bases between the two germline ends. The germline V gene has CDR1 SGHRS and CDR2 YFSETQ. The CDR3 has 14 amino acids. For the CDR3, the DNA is TGCGCCAGCTCCGAGGGGCGCGGTAATTCACCCCTCCACTTT. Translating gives CASSEGRGNSPLHF.

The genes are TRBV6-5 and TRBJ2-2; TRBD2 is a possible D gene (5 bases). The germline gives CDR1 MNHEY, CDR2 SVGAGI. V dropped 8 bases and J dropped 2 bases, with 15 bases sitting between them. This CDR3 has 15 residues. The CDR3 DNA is TGTGCCAGCCGAGAGATAACGGGAAACACCGGGGAGCTGTTTTTT. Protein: CASREITGNTGELFF.

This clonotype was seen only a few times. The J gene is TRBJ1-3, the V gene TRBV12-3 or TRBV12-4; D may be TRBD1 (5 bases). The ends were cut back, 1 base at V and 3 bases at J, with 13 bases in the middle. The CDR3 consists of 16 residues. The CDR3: CASSLDGTPGGNTIYF. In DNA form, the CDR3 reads TGTGCCAGCAGTTTAGACGGGACGCCCGGTGGAAACACCATATATTTT.

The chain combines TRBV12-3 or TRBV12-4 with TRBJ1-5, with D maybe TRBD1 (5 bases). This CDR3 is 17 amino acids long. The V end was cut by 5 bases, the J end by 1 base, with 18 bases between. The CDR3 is CASSLEVGRGSNQPQHF. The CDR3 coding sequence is TGTGCCAGCAGTCTAGAAGTGGGCCGGGGGAGCAATCAGCCCCAGCATTTT.

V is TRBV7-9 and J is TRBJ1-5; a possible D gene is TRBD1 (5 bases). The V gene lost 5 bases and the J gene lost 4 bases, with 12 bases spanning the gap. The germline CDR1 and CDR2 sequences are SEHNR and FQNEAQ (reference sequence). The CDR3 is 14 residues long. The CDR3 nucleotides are TGTGCCAGCAGCCGTTCCGGGGGGAATCAGCCCCAGCATTTT. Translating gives CASSRSGGNQPQHF.

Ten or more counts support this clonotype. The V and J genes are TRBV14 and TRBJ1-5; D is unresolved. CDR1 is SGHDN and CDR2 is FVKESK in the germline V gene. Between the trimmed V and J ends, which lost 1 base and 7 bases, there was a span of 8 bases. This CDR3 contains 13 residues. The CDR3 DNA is TGTGCCAGCAGCCAAGCCCCCCACCAGCCCCAGCATTTT. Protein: CASSQAPHQPQHF.

The CDR3 loop is CASSLAPKQFF. The CDR3 DNA sequence: TGTGCCAGCAGCCTCGCCCCTAAGCAGTTCTTC. The V gene is TRBV28, the J gene TRBJ2-1; D remains unclear. The CDR3 totals 11 residues. The germline V gene encodes CDR1 MDHEN and CDR2 SYDVKM. V lost 6 bases and J lost 11, with 11 bases in between.

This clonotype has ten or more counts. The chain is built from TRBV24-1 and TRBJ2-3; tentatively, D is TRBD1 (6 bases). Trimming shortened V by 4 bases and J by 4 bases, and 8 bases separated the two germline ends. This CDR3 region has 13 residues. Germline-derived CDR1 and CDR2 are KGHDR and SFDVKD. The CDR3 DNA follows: TGTGCCACCAGTGAATCAGGGGCAGATACGCAGTATTTT. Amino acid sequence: CATSESGADTQYF.

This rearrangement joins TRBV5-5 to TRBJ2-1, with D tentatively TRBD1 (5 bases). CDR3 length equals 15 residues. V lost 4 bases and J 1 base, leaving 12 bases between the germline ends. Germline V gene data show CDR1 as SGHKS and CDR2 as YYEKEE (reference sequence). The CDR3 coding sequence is TGTGCCAGCAGCGAGCTTGGGGCTTCCTACAATGAGCAGTTCTTC. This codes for CASSELGASYNEQFF.

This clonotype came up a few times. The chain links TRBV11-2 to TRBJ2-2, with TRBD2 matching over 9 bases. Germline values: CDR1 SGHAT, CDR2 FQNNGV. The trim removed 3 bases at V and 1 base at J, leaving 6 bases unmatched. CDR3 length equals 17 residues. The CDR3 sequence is CASSLRSGGQNTGELFF. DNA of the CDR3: TGTGCCAGCAGCTTGAGGAGCGGGGGGCAGAACACCGGGGAGCTGTTTTTT.

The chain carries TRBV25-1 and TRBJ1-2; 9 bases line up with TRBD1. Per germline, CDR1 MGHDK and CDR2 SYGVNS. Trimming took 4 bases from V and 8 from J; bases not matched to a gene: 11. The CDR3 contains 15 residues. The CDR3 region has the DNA TGTGCCAGCAGTGGACAGTCCCGGGACAGGGAAGGCTACACCTTC. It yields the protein CASSGQSRDREGYTF.

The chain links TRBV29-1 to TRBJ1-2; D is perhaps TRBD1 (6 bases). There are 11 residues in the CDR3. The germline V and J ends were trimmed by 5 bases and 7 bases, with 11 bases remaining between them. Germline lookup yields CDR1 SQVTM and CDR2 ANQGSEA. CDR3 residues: CSVTGSGGYTF. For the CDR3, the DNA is TGCAGCGTTACAGGGTCCGGTGGCTACACCTTC.

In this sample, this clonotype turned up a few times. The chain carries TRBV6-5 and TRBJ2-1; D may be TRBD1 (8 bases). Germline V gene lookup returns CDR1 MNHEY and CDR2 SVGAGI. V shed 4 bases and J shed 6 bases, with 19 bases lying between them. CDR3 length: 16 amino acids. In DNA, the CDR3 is TGTGCCAGCAGTTTAACTAGGACAGGGAGGGTCAATGAGCAGTTCTTC. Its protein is CASSLTRTGRVNEQFF.

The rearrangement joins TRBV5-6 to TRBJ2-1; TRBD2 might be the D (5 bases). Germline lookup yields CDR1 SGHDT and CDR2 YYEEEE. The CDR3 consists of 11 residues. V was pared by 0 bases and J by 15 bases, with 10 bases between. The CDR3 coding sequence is TGTGCCAGCAGCTTGGTCGGGGATAGGTTCTTC. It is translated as CASSLVGDRFF.

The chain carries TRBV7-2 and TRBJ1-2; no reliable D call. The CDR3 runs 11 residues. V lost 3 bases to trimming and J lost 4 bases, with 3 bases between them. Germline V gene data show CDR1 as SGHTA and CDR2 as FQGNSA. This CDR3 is CASSFLYGYTF. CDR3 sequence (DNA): TGTGCCAGCAGCTTCCTCTATGGCTACACCTTC.

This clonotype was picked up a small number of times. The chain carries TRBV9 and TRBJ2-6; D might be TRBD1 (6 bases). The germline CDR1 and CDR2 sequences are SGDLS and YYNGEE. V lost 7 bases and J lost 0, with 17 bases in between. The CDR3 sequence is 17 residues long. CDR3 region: CASSLTGYTSGANVLTF. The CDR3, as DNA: TGTGCCAGCTCCTTGACAGGTTACACCTCTGGGGCCAACGTCCTGACTTTC. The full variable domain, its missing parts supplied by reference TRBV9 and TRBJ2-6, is DSGVTQTPKHLITATGQRVTLRCSPRSGDLSVYWYQQSLDQGLQFLIQYYNGEERAKGNILERFSAQQFPDLHSELNLSSLELGDSALYFCASSLTGYTSGANVLTFGAGSRLTVL.